What follows describes a single T cell receptor beta chain. Method: immunoSEQ multiplex PCR; TCRdb's copy keeps in-frame clones and lacks some. The sample lists approximately 90,000 clones; 60% to 80% were seen once. The data are from a study of blood T cell repertoires in COVID-19. Study-level background: COVID-19 samples, acute and convalescent, were from the United States, Italy and Spain. T cells, B-cell-depleted T cells, or PBMCs provided the cDNA or gDNA that served as material.

The V end lost 0 bases, the J end lost 9 bases, and 7 bases lay between the germline ends. CDR1 is SGHKS and CDR2 is YYEKEE in the germline V gene (reference sequence). The CDR3 extends over 12 amino acids. The sample was peripheral blood. The TCR originated in a woman aged 80 or older with acute or convalescent COVID-19. The chain recombines TRBV5-5 with TRBJ2-1; D call uncertain. The chain's CDR3 is CASSLERVEQFF. The CDR3 nucleotides are TGTGCCAGCAGCTTGGAGCGAGTTGAGCAGTTCTTC.